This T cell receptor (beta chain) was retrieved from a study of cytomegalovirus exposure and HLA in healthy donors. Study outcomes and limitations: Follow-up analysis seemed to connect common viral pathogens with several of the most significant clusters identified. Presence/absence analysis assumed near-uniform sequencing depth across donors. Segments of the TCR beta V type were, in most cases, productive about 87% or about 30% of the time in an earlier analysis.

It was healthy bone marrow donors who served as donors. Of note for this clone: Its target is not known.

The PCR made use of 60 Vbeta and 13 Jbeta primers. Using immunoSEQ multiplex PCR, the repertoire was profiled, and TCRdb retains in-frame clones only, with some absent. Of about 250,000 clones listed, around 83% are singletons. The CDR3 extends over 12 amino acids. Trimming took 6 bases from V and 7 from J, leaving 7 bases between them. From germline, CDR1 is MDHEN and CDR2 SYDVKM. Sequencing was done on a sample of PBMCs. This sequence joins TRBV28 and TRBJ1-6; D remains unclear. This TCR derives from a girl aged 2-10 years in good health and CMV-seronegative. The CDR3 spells CASSLTNSPLHF. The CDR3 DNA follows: TGTGCCAGCAGCCTCACAAATTCACCCCTCCACTTT.